This T cell receptor beta chain was profiled in a study of cytomegalovirus exposure and HLA in healthy donors. Germline-derived CDR1 and CDR2 are SQVTM and ANQGSEA. The J segment lost 8 bases and the V segment lost 6 bases, leaving 15 bases of the junction unmatched. The CDR3 length is 16 residues. PCR amplification relied on 60 Vbeta primers (plus 13 Jbeta primers). Some clones are missing from TCRdb's copy, which holds only in-frame ones; the method was immunoSEQ multiplex PCR. This table has around 190,000 clones, roughly 75% appearing once. For this clone: No antigen is known for it.

Overall study findings and caveats: For most TCR beta V segments, an earlier analysis put the productive rate at about 90% or about 30% of the time.

The sample comprised PBMCs. V usage is TRBV29-1 and J usage is TRBJ2-1; 11 nucleotides agree with TRBD2. This receptor was obtained from a man between 35 and 55 years old in good health and CMV-seronegative. The CDR3 region has the DNA TGCAGCGTCGATCCAAAACTAGCGGGGGTTGTAGATGAGCAGTTCTTC. Protein sequence: CSVDPKLAGVVDEQFF.